This entry features one TCR beta chain sequence. Its specificity is not known. Treatment reported: oral pan-JAK inhibitor, 5-10 mg twice daily. Sequencing templates came from extracted RNA that was reverse transcribed into cDNA. Profiled with immunoSEQ multiplex PCR; TCRdb holds only in-frame clones, not every one. The sample includes fewer than 250,000 clones, less than 50% of them seen just once. This record comes from a study of CD8+ T cells in alopecia areata. The CDR3 has 11 amino acids. V dropped 0 bases and J dropped 8 bases, with 7 bases sitting between them. Germline V gene data show CDR1 as GTSNPN and CDR2 as SVGIG (reference sequence). Study findings and constraints: Scalp specimens additionally yield sequences from normal skin's resident alphabeta T cells.

This sequence joins TRBV30 and TRBJ1-2; D is unclear. This clonotype was sampled from a human donor with alopecia areata. The sequencing used CD4+ T cells sorted from blood, collected at roughly week 36, from a patient treated with tofacitinib. This CDR3 reads CAWSVRRGYTF. The CDR3 DNA follows: TGTGCCTGGAGTGTACGTAGAGGCTACACCTTC.